Below are 23 T cell receptor beta chains sequenced from a single sample in a study of blood T cell repertoires in COVID-19. Measured with immunoSEQ multiplex PCR; TCRdb has only the in-frame clones, and not every one. Of more than 95,000 clones detected, around nine tenths appear once; the ten largest clones hold approximately 8%. The sample comprised peripheral blood. The receptors derive from a middle-aged man with acute or convalescent COVID-19.

This clone showed up just a few times. This rearrangement joins TRBV16 to TRBJ1-4; possible D gene TRBD1, 5 bases. The CDR3 sequence is 16 residues long. The germline V gene has CDR1 KGHSY and CDR2 FQNENV. V was cut by 6 bases and J by 0 bases, with 14 bases left in between. CDR3 region: CASRPAGRSTNEKLFF. In nucleotides, the CDR3 is TGTGCCAGCAGACCCGCAGGGAGGTCAACTAATGAAAAACTGTTTTTT.

On this clone: Other DNA sequences in this sample translate to the same CDR3. The V gene is TRBV19, the J gene TRBJ2-1; the match to TRBD2 covers 9 bases. The CDR3 length is 15 residues. Per germline, CDR1 LNHDA and CDR2 SQIVND (reference sequence). The V gene end was trimmed by 5 bases and the J gene end by 0 bases; junction bases not matched to a gene: 2. CDR3 nucleotides: TGTGCCAGTAGTCCGGGACTAGCCTCCTACAATGAGCAGTTCTTC. Amino acid sequence: CASSPGLASYNEQFF.

V and J are TRBV4-3 and TRBJ1-2; TRBD1 is a possible D gene (5 bases). There are 13 residues in the CDR3. Trimming shortened V by 1 base and J by 4 bases, and 7 bases separated the two germline ends. The germline gives CDR1 LGHNA, CDR2 YSLEER. CDR3 sequence reads: CASSQGGSYGYTF. The CDR3 DNA is TGCGCCAGCAGCCAAGGGGGCAGCTATGGCTACACCTTC.

This clone showed up just once. This chain connects TRBV6-5 to TRBJ1-6; D is possibly TRBD1 (6 bases). The ends were cut back, 0 bases at V and 10 bases at J, with 16 bases in the middle. Germline V lookup: CDR1 MNHEY, CDR2 SVGAGI. The CDR3 has 16 amino acids. In DNA, the CDR3 is TGTGCCAGCAGTTACTCGGGGCTCAGTGGGGGCTCACCCCTCCACTTT. Protein sequence: CASSYSGLSGGSPLHF.

Details on this clone: Other DNA sequences in this specimen translate into the identical CDR3. The chain recombines TRBV9 with TRBJ2-7; the D gene is possibly TRBD1 (6 bases). The CDR3 contains 14 residues. The germline gives CDR1 SGDLS, CDR2 YYNGEE. V dropped 0 bases and J dropped 0 bases, with 7 bases sitting between them. The CDR3 spells CASSVGDTSYEQYF. As DNA, the CDR3 is TGTGCCAGCAGCGTAGGGGACACCTCCTACGAGCAGTACTTC.

The chain has TRBV15 and TRBJ1-4, with unresolved D. Per germline, CDR1 LNHNV and CDR2 YYDKDF (reference sequence). The CDR3 is made up of 16 amino acids. The V end lost 0 bases, the J end lost 4 bases, and 12 bases lay between the germline ends. CDR3 DNA sequence: TGTGCCACCAGCAGAGATCGCCGGGTTCTTAATGAAAAACTGTTTTTT. Its protein product is CATSRDRRVLNEKLFF.

V and J are TRBV19 and TRBJ2-5, with 7 bases lining up with TRBD1. There are 16 residues in the CDR3. Germline V gene data show CDR1 as LNHDA and CDR2 as SQIVND (reference sequence). The trim removed 5 bases at V and 2 bases at J, leaving 11 bases unmatched. The CDR3 nucleotides read TGTGCCAGTAGTCCTACAGGGGACCGATTACAAGAGACCCAGTACTTC. Amino acids: CASSPTGDRLQETQYF.

The chain couples TRBV27 to TRBJ2-4, with 13 nucleotides matching TRBD2. Trimming took 4 bases from V and 2 from J; bases not matched to a gene: 5. In germline, CDR1 is MNHEY, CDR2 SMNVEV (reference sequence). The CDR3 sequence is 17 residues long. CDR3 sequence: CASSSGTSGISKNIQYF. Here the CDR3 DNA reads TGTGCCAGCAGTTCAGGGACTAGCGGGATATCCAAAAACATTCAGTACTTC.

This clone was counted a single time. The chain joins TRBV24-1 to TRBJ2-1, with D maybe TRBD2 (5 bases). This CDR3 contains 19 residues. Trimming removed 3 bases at V and 0 bases at J, with 20 bases between. Germline CDR1 reads KGHDR; CDR2 reads SFDVKD. The DNA for the CDR3 is TGTGCCACCAGTGATCGGCCGGGGTACGGGTCTAGCTCCTACAATGAGCAGTTCTTC. This translates into CATSDRPGYGSSSYNEQFF.

A single count supports this clone. The rearrangement links TRBV6-5 to TRBJ1-3; no clear D. V lost 2 bases, J lost 0 bases, and 8 bases lay in between. CDR1 and CDR2 (germline): MNHEY, SVGAGI. This CDR3 region has 15 residues. The CDR3 loop reads CASSYAGISGNTIYF. CDR3 DNA sequence: TGTGCCAGCAGTTACGCGGGGATCTCTGGAAACACCATATATTTT.

The chain combines TRBV28 with TRBJ1-6, with TRBD1 matching 8 bases. V was clipped by 5 bases and J by 10 bases; unmatched bases: 13. This CDR3 is 16 amino acids long. Germline lookup yields CDR1 MDHEN and CDR2 SYDVKM. CDR3 protein: CASSTGQGNLLSPLHF. The CDR3 nucleotides read TGTGCCAGCAGTACCGGACAGGGAAACCTATTATCACCCCTCCACTTT.

This clone was counted a few times. V and J are TRBV24-1 and TRBJ1-1; the match to TRBD1 covers 10 bases. Trimming cost V 12 bases and J 2 bases; bases outside gene matches: 11. CDR1 and CDR2 from the germline V gene are KGHDR and SFDVKD. CDR3 length: 15 residues. CDR3 coding DNA: TGTGCCCCCCAGACAGGGGGCGAAATTAACACTGAAGCTTTCTTT. The encoded protein is CAPQTGGEINTEAFF.

The chain has TRBV11-2 and TRBJ2-7; 10 bases map to TRBD2. CDR1 and CDR2 from the germline V gene are SGHAT and FQNNGV. Unmatched junction bases numbered 7, after V lost 5 bases and J lost 0 bases. CDR3 length: 16 amino acids. This chain's CDR3 is CASSLGTSVSSYEQYF. The CDR3 DNA reads as TGTGCCAGCAGCCTCGGGACTAGCGTAAGCTCCTACGAGCAGTACTTC.

The count of this clone is one. The rearrangement links TRBV27 to TRBJ2-7, with 8 bases matching TRBD1. This CDR3 has 15 residues. Germline V gene data show CDR1 as MNHEY and CDR2 as SMNVEV (reference sequence). The V segment lost 1 base and the J segment 2 bases; nucleotides outside the gene matches: 4. CDR3 nucleotide sequence: TGTGCCAGCAGTTTATGGGGGACAGGACCCTACGAGCAGTACTTC. This sequence encodes CASSLWGTGPYEQYF.

The chain is built from TRBV2 and TRBJ1-5, with D hard to call. The CDR3 is made up of 15 amino acids. V was clipped by 4 bases and J by 9 bases, with 19 bases between them. Germline V CDR1 and CDR2: SNHLY, FYNNEI. The CDR3: CASSGEMTGRGPQHF. In DNA form, the CDR3 reads TGTGCCAGCAGTGGAGAAATGACCGGGCGGGGGCCCCAGCATTTT.

The count of this clone is one. V gene TRBV11-3 combines with J gene TRBJ1-5; D remains ambiguous. The CDR3 has 15 residues. Germline CDR1 and CDR2: SGHNT and YENEEA. V lost 4 bases, J lost 4 bases, and 14 bases lay in between. The CDR3 spells CASSSGSNGNQPQHF. The DNA for the CDR3 is TGTGCCAGCAGCTCCGGGTCGAACGGAAATCAGCCCCAGCATTTT. Combining the CDR3 with reference TRBV11-3 and TRBJ1-5 gives the whole variable domain EAGVVQSPRYKIIEKKQPVAFWCNPISGHNTLYWYLQNLGQGPELLIRYENEEAVDDSQLPKDRFSAERLKGVDSTLKIQPAELGDSAVYLCASSSGSNGNQPQHFGDGTRLSIL.

The gene calls are TRBV28 and TRBJ1-2; unclear D gene. Germline V gene sequence: CDR1 MDHEN, CDR2 SYDVKM. This CDR3 is 12 amino acids long. Trimming took 6 bases from V and 5 from J, leaving 10 bases between them. CDR3 DNA: TGTGCCAGCAGAAGCGGACTATATGGCTACACCTTC. Its translation: CASRSGLYGYTF.

The J gene is TRBJ1-5, the V gene TRBV5-5; D gene uncertain. This CDR3 contains 16 residues. V lost 4 bases and J 0 bases, leaving 14 bases between the germline ends. The V gene's germline CDR1 is SGHKS and CDR2 YYEKEE (reference sequence). The CDR3 loop reads CASSPTADYSNQPQHF. DNA of the CDR3: TGTGCCAGCAGCCCCACAGCGGATTATAGCAATCAGCCCCAGCATTTT.

This chain joins TRBV4-1 and TRBJ2-7, with TRBD2 matching 7 bases. From germline, CDR1 is MGHRA and CDR2 YSYEKL. V dropped 0 bases and J dropped 1; count of bases not matched to a gene: 3. This CDR3 is built from 15 residues. CDR3: CASSQETSWSYEQYF. The CDR3 DNA reads TGCGCCAGCAGCCAAGAGACTAGCTGGTCCTACGAGCAGTACTTC.

This clone occurred once. V usage is TRBV27 and J usage is TRBJ1-5; no clear D gene. This CDR3 has 15 residues. V gave up 5 bases and J gave up 9 bases, with 20 bases separating them. Germline lookup yields CDR1 MNHEY and CDR2 SMNVEV (reference sequence). The CDR3 loop is CASSNGGKGVGPQHF. The DNA of the CDR3 is TGTGCCAGCAGTAACGGAGGGAAAGGCGTCGGGCCCCAGCATTTT.

The chain links TRBV12-5 to TRBJ1-3; no reliable D call. The ends were cut back, 0 bases at V and 0 bases at J, with 15 bases in the middle. Germline V gene data show CDR1 as LGHNT and CDR2 as FRNRAP. CDR3 size: 18 residues. The CDR3 DNA is TGTGCTAGTGGTTTGGTACTGGGGAGTATCGGCTCTGGAAACACCATATATTTT. This encodes CASGLVLGSIGSGNTIYF.

This clone was detected once. The rearrangement uses TRBV25-1 and TRBJ2-7; 9 nucleotides line up with TRBD1. V shed 6 bases and J 3 bases; nucleotides not matched to a gene: 9. Germline V lookup: CDR1 MGHDK, CDR2 SYGVNS. The CDR3 is made up of 15 amino acids. CDR3 bases: TGTGCCAGCAGCACAAGGACAGGGGTCTACTACGAGCAGTACTTC. Its protein is CASSTRTGVYYEQYF.

This chain uses TRBV24-1 with TRBJ2-5; D might be TRBD2 (6 bases). The V end lost 0 bases, the J end lost 5 bases, and 18 bases lay between the germline ends. There are 17 residues in the CDR3. Germline CDR1 is KGHDR and CDR2 is SFDVKD. The CDR3: CATSDLPRRGKVETQYF. The CDR3 DNA sequence: TGTGCCACCAGTGATTTGCCCCGGAGGGGCAAAGTGGAGACCCAGTACTTC.